A single sample gave rise to the 5 T cell receptor beta chains below, sequenced in a study of blood T cell repertoires in COVID-19. Here immunoSEQ multiplex PCR was the method, and the copy in TCRdb shows in-frame clones only, minus some. The table lists about 190,000 clones, 90% of them singletons, with 0.6% to 0.8% in the top ten. Sequencing was done on a sample of peripheral blood. The receptors were sampled from a man aged 45 to 65 with acute or convalescent COVID-19.

The chain employs TRBV19 and TRBJ2-1, with 9 bases identical to TRBD1. V trimming: 7 bases; J trimming: 2 bases; junction bases outside the gene matches: 9. The CDR3 totals 16 residues. Germline V gives CDR1 LNHDA, CDR2 SQIVND (reference sequence). The CDR3 sequence: CASNRGLAFPYNEQFF. In DNA form, the CDR3 reads TGTGCCAGTAACAGGGGGCTAGCCTTTCCCTACAATGAGCAGTTCTTC.

The chain carries TRBV6-2 or TRBV6-3 and TRBJ2-2; the match to TRBD2 covers 7 bases. The V gene's germline CDR1 is MNHEY and CDR2 SVGEGT. V dropped 5 bases and J dropped 5; count of bases not matched to a gene: 20. CDR3 size: 19 residues. The CDR3 spells CASSVYRTVGRVRTGELFF. In DNA form, the CDR3 reads TGTGCCAGCAGTGTCTACCGGACGGTTGGGAGGGTGAGGACCGGGGAGCTGTTTTTT.

The chain joins TRBV20-1 to TRBJ2-2; TRBD1 aligns across 8 bases. The CDR3 runs to 14 residues. J was trimmed by 7 bases and V by 3 bases; bases with no gene match: 7. Germline V CDR1 and CDR2: DFQATT, SNEGSKA (reference sequence). CDR3 coding DNA: TGCAGTGCTAGTCGGACAGGGTTTAGCGGGGAGCTGTTTTTT. Protein: CSASRTGFSGELFF.

J is TRBJ2-7 and V is TRBV9, with 8 nucleotides matching TRBD2. The germline V gene has CDR1 SGDLS and CDR2 YYNGEE. This CDR3 spans 15 amino acids. V lost 0 bases to trimming and J lost 0 bases; unmatched junction nucleotides: 2. The CDR3 DNA is TGTGCCAGCAGCGTAGGACTAGCGTCCTCCTACGAGCAGTACTTC. Encoded protein: CASSVGLASSYEQYF.

The rearrangement uses TRBV27 and TRBJ2-2; D not certain. V lost 0 bases to trimming and J lost 8 bases, with 4 bases between them. The CDR3 has 12 residues. Per germline, CDR1 MNHEY and CDR2 SMNVEV (reference sequence). CDR3 in amino acids: CASSLSRGELFF. CDR3 nucleotides: TGTGCCAGCAGTTTATCACGGGGGGAGCTGTTTTTT.